Listed below are T cell receptor beta chains from one sample, sequenced in a study of OX40 agonist ivuxolimab in advanced cancers. Measured with immunoSEQ multiplex PCR; TCRdb has only the in-frame clones, and not every one. The sample holds 13,000 or so clones, around three quarters seen once. Sample: CD4+ or CD8+ T cells sorted from blood, taken in a trial of the OX40 agonist ivuxolimab. The source is an adult with an advanced solid tumor such as melanoma, head and neck, liver or kidney cancer. The CDR3 runs from the conserved cysteine through the conserved F or W. The D gene is left open where the match is weak. A clone size is listed for some rows: how often the clone was seen (once, few, many), or a class if it is expanded.

V gene	D gene	J gene	clone size	CDR3 protein	CDR3 DNA
TRBV5-1	TRBD1	TRBJ1-1	.	CASSMGQDEAFF	TGCGCCAGCAGCATGGGACAGGATGAAGCTTTCTTT
TRBV7-8	TRBD1	TRBJ2-7	.	CASSSGTGGLYEQYF	TGTGCCAGCAGCTCCGGGACAGGGGGCCTATACGAGCAGTACTTC
TRBV27	TRBD1	TRBJ1-1	.	CASRLGQVAFF	TGTGCCAGCAGACTGGGACAGGTGGCTTTCTTT
TRBV5-1	TRBD2	TRBJ2-7	.	CASSFTGGSYEQYF	TGCGCCAGCAGCTTTACGGGGGGGTCCTACGAGCAGTACTTC
TRBV15	.	TRBJ2-6	.	CATSPKSLAGANVLTF	TGTGCCACCAGCCCGAAAAGTTTGGCTGGGGCCAACGTCCTGACTTTC
TRBV6-6	.	TRBJ1-6	.	CASSYSFGTTDSPLHF	TGTGCCAGCAGTTACTCTTTTGGGACAACGGATTCACCCCTCCACTTT
TRBV5-1	.	TRBJ1-1	.	CASSFLDMDTEAFF	TGCGCCAGCAGCTTTCTGGATATGGACACTGAAGCTTTCTTT
TRBV5-1	TRBD1	TRBJ2-6	.	CASSTGTASLGGANVLTF	TGCGCCAGCAGCACTGGGACAGCTTCCCTGGGTGGGGCCAACGTCCTGACTTTC
TRBV7-2	TRBD1	TRBJ2-1	few	CASSRTGWSNEQFF	TGTGCCAGCAGCCGGACAGGGTGGTCCAATGAGCAGTTCTTC
TRBV28	TRBD2	TRBJ2-7	.	CASSHLRGTSGYEQYF	TGTGCCAGCAGTCACCTAAGGGGGACTAGCGGATACGAGCAGTACTTC
TRBV19	TRBD1	TRBJ2-5	once	CASSIGQGSGTQYF	TGTGCCAGTAGTATCGGACAGGGGTCGGGGACCCAGTACTTC
TRBV5-8	.	TRBJ2-1	.	CASSVLRTAYDEQFF	TGTGCCAGCAGCGTCCTGCGGACGGCTTATGATGAGCAGTTCTTC
TRBV7-6	.	TRBJ2-6	.	CASSVSGANVLTF	TGTGCCAGCAGCGTCAGTGGGGCCAACGTCCTGACTTTC
TRBV5-8	.	TRBJ2-7	.	CASSPRGGRASAYEQYF	TGTGCCAGCAGCCCGCGTGGGGGGCGGGCTTCGGCGTACGAGCAGTACTTC
TRBV25-1	.	TRBJ1-1	few	CASSASTARTEAFF	TGTGCCAGCAGTGCATCAACTGCTCGCACTGAAGCTTTCTTT
TRBV4-1	.	TRBJ2-1	.	CASSQGPQGEGSYNEQFF	TGCGCCAGCAGCCAAGGGCCGCAGGGGGAGGGCTCCTACAATGAGCAGTTCTTC
TRBV4-1	.	TRBJ1-2	.	CASSQGNGDGYTF	TGCGCCAGCAGCCAAGGAAACGGGGATGGCTACACCTTC
TRBV6-1	TRBD2	TRBJ2-1	.	CASSELAGGGNEQFF	TGTGCCAGCAGTGAACTAGCGGGAGGGGGTAATGAGCAGTTCTTC
TRBV28	TRBD1	TRBJ1-1	.	CASSLRQGSGNTEAFF	TGTGCCAGCAGTTTAAGACAGGGTAGTGGGAACACTGAAGCTTTCTTT
TRBV7-6	.	TRBJ2-1	.	CASSLGGTKQFF	TGTGCCAGCAGCTTAGGCGGTACAAAGCAGTTCTTC
TRBV7-3	TRBD2	TRBJ2-3	.	CASSLLASLTDTQYF	TGTGCCAGCAGCCTACTAGCGAGCCTCACAGATACGCAGTATTTT
TRBV5-6	.	TRBJ2-7	.	CASSFEGWHEQYF	TGTGCCAGCAGCTTTGAAGGGTGGCACGAGCAGTACTTC
TRBV5-6	TRBD1	TRBJ2-3	.	CASSWDRVTDTQYF	TGTGCCAGCAGCTGGGACAGGGTCACAGATACGCAGTATTTT
TRBV28	TRBD1	TRBJ2-7	medium-sized	CASRFDRASSYEQYF	TGTGCCAGCAGATTTGACAGGGCGAGCTCCTACGAGCAGTACTTC
TRBV5-1	.	TRBJ1-2	.	CASSLSGGYGYTF	TGCGCCAGCAGCTTGAGTGGGGGCTATGGCTACACCTTC
TRBV28	TRBD2	TRBJ2-1	.	CASSLLGGRAYEQFF	TGTGCCAGCAGTTTACTTGGGGGGAGGGCCTATGAGCAGTTCTTC
TRBV10-2	.	TRBJ1-1	.	CASTKTVMSTEAFF	TGCGCCAGCACCAAGACCGTCATGAGCACTGAAGCTTTCTTT
TRBV10-3	.	TRBJ2-2	.	CAAAGNRGGTGELFF	TGTGCCGCAGCGGGAAATCGAGGGGGCACCGGGGAGCTGTTTTTT
TRBV4-1	.	TRBJ2-7	.	CASSPRINTYEQYF	TGCGCCAGCAGCCCAAGAATCAATACCTACGAGCAGTACTTC
TRBV19	.	TRBJ2-2	.	CASSPFVGELFF	TGTGCCAGTAGTCCTTTTGTGGGGGAGCTGTTTTTT
TRBV9	TRBD1	TRBJ1-1	.	CASTPGQGGTEAFF	TGTGCCAGCACTCCCGGACAGGGGGGGACTGAAGCTTTCTTT
TRBV6-1	TRBD1	TRBJ1-5	.	CASTPGQGPIQPQHF	TGTGCCAGCACTCCGGGACAGGGTCCTATTCAGCCCCAGCATTTT
TRBV15	.	TRBJ2-7	.	CATSRAQGEYEQYF	TGTGCCACCAGCAGAGCGCAAGGGGAATACGAGCAGTACTTC
TRBV6-1	.	TRBJ2-1	.	CASREGQGSYNEQFF	TGTGCCAGCCGGGAGGGACAGGGATCCTACAATGAGCAGTTCTTC
TRBV5-1	.	TRBJ2-4	.	CASSSQGSENIQYF	TGTGCCAGCAGCTCCCAGGGGTCCGAAAACATTCAGTACTTC
TRBV11-3	TRBD1	TRBJ1-2	few	CASSWDRQLGYGYTF	TGTGCCAGCAGCTGGGACAGGCAGTTGGGGTATGGCTACACCTTC
TRBV9	TRBD2	TRBJ2-3	.	CASSASGSVSTDTQYF	TGTGCCAGCAGCGCTAGCGGGAGCGTCAGCACAGATACGCAGTATTTT
TRBV19	TRBD2	TRBJ2-1	.	CASSILAGDYNKQFF	TGTGCCAGTAGTATACTAGCGGGGGACTACAATAAGCAGTTCTTC
TRBV6-5	TRBD1	TRBJ1-6	.	CASSYSGGQNNSPLHF	TGTGCCAGCAGTTACTCAGGGGGACAGAATAATTCACCCCTCCACTTT
TRBV9	.	TRBJ1-4	.	CASSTSTNEKLFF	TGTGCCAGCAGCACCTCAACTAATGAAAAACTGTTTTTT